A selection of T cell receptor beta chains follows, all from one sample in a study of somatic mutations in cytotoxic T cells in rheumatoid arthritis. The assay was immunoSEQ multiplex PCR, and TCRdb's table has in-frame clones only and misses some. The sample shows some 18,000 clones, 65% to 75% of them seen only once. Material: CD8+ T cells sorted from blood. Source of these receptors: a man aged 55 to 69 in good health. Each CDR3 is given with its conserved first and last residue. D genes are given only for firm matches.

v_gene: TRBV4-3
j_gene: TRBJ1-1
d_gene: TRBD1
CDR3aa: CASSQLTGAMNTEAFF
CDR3nt: TGCGCCAGCAGCCAGCTGACAGGGGCCATGAACACTGAAGCTTTCTTT

v_gene: TRBV2
j_gene: TRBJ2-5
d_gene: TRBD2
CDR3aa: CASRAPLAGGGETQYF
CDR3nt: TGTGCCAGCAGAGCCCCTCTAGCGGGAGGCGGGGAGACCCAGTACTTC

v_gene: TRBV27
j_gene: TRBJ2-1
d_gene: -
CDR3aa: CASSSLESSYNEQFF
CDR3nt: TGTGCCAGCAGTTCCCTAGAGAGCTCCTACAATGAGCAGTTCTTC

v_gene: TRBV5-1
j_gene: TRBJ2-3
d_gene: -
CDR3aa: CASSLAPIRKTSTDTQYF
CDR3nt: TGCGCCAGCAGCTTGGCCCCTATAAGGAAGACTAGCACAGATACGCAGTATTTT

v_gene: TRBV27
j_gene: TRBJ1-1
d_gene: -
CDR3aa: CASSFQGLNTEAFF
CDR3nt: TGTGCCAGCAGTTTTCAGGGCCTCAACACTGAAGCTTTCTTT

v_gene: TRBV5-1
j_gene: TRBJ2-3
d_gene: -
CDR3aa: CASSLYGGTDTQYF
CDR3nt: TGCGCCAGCAGCTTATACGGGGGCACAGATACGCAGTATTTT

v_gene: TRBV5-1
j_gene: TRBJ2-1
d_gene: TRBD2
CDR3aa: CASSYYGEGRNEQFF
CDR3nt: TGCGCCAGCAGCTATTACGGGGAGGGTCGCAATGAGCAGTTCTTC

v_gene: TRBV7-9
j_gene: TRBJ2-1
d_gene: -
CDR3aa: CASSLKRNEQFF
CDR3nt: TGTGCCAGCAGCTTAAAGCGGAATGAGCAGTTCTTC

v_gene: TRBV4-3
j_gene: TRBJ1-1
d_gene: TRBD1
CDR3aa: CASSPHRGQNTEAFF
CDR3nt: TGCGCCAGCAGCCCCCACAGGGGGCAGAACACTGAAGCTTTCTTT

v_gene: TRBV4-3
j_gene: TRBJ2-7
d_gene: -
CDR3aa: CASSQDWGRASEQYF
CDR3nt: TGCGCCAGCAGCCAAGATTGGGGCAGGGCCAGCGAGCAGTACTTC